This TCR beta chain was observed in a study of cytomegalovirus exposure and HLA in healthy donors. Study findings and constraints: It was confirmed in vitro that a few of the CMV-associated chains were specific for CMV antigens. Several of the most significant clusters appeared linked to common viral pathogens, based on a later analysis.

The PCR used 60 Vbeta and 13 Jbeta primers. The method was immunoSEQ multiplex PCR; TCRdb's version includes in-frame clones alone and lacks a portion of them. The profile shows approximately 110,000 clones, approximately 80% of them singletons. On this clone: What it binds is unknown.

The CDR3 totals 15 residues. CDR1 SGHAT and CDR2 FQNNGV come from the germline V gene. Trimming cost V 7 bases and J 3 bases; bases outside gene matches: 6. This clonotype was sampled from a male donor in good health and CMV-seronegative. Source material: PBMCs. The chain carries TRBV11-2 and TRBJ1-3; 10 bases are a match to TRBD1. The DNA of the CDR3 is TGTGCCAGCAACCCGGGGACAGGGGTTGGAAACACCATATATTTT. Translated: CASNPGTGVGNTIYF.